A single sample gave rise to the 24 T cell receptor beta chains below, sequenced in a study of shared clonotypes between healthy human individuals. Repertoires were generated with immunoSEQ multiplex PCR, while TCRdb's copy carries only in-frame clones and drops some. This sample yields 1,400,000 or so clones, of which 98% to 99% are seen a single time; about 0.34% belongs to the top ten. The sequenced material came from naive CD4+ T cells sorted from blood. Indicated subset: CD45RA+ positively selected. These receptors were taken from a man younger than 45 in good health.

This clone came up once. The chain couples TRBV2 to TRBJ1-2; 7 bases match TRBD1. CDR3 length: 17 amino acids. CDR1 and CDR2 (germline): SNHLY, FYNNEI. J lost 0 bases, V lost 2 bases, and 9 bases had no gene match. In DNA form, the CDR3 reads TGTGCCAGCAGTGAACGACAGGGTCAGATTTCTAACTATGGCTACACCTTC. It encodes CASSERQGQISNYGYTF.

V gene TRBV27 combines with J gene TRBJ1-1; TRBD1 aligns across 9 bases. From germline, CDR1 is MNHEY and CDR2 SMNVEV (reference sequence). This CDR3 spans 16 amino acids. Trimming took 6 bases from V and 1 from J; bases not matched to a gene: 9. For the CDR3, the DNA is TGTGCCAGCAGGACTTTACAGGGGGCGTGGAACACTGAAGCTTTCTTT. It is translated as CASRTLQGAWNTEAFF.

The genes are TRBV10-3 and TRBJ2-1; 7 nucleotides align to TRBD2. Trimming cost V 4 bases and J 4 bases; bases outside gene matches: 4. CDR1 and CDR2 (germline): ENHRY, SYGVKD. There are 14 residues in the CDR3. DNA of the CDR3: TGTGCCATCAGTGGGCGGGAGCCATACAATGAGCAGTTCTTC. Protein product: CAISGREPYNEQFF.

V usage is TRBV4-1 and J usage is TRBJ1-5; D gene uncertain. The germline CDR1 and CDR2 sequences are MGHRA and YSYEKL. CDR3 length equals 15 residues. V was clipped by 0 bases and J by 11 bases, with 17 bases between them. The CDR3, as DNA: TGCGCCAGCAGCCAAGATCTCAGCGACGCTTTGGCCCAGCATTTT. Residues: CASSQDLSDALAQHF.

The chain combines TRBV21-1 with TRBJ2-7. TRBV21-1 has pseudogene status. This CDR3 region has 10 residues. CDR3 sequence: CASSKAEQYF. CDR3 DNA: TGTGCCAGCAGCAAAGCCGAGCAGTACTTC.

This chain links TRBV19 with TRBJ1-1; D gene uncertain. CDR3 length: 14 residues. The germline CDR1 and CDR2 sequences are LNHDA and SQIVND (reference sequence). Deletions cut 4 bases from V and 2 bases from J, with 11 bases between. The CDR3 loop is CASSNPPGNTEAFF. DNA of the CDR3: TGTGCCAGTAGTAACCCCCCGGGAAACACTGAAGCTTTCTTT.

CDR3 in amino acids: CASSTGGGETQYF. The CDR3 region has the DNA TGTGCCAGCAGCACAGGGGGCGGGGAGACCCAGTACTTC. The chain employs TRBV13 and TRBJ2-5, with 9 bases aligning to TRBD1. CDR3 size: 13 residues. Trimming cost V 5 bases and J 5 bases; bases outside gene matches: 3. Germline CDR1 reads PRHDT; CDR2 reads FYEKMQ (reference sequence).

V usage is TRBV11-2 and J usage is TRBJ2-7, with D possibly being TRBD2 (7 bases). The CDR3 has 12 residues. Trimming stripped 5 bases from V and 9 bases from J, with 14 bases between. Germline loops: CDR1 SGHAT, CDR2 FQNNGV. CDR3 nucleotides: TGTGCCAGCAGCCTTCGGGGGGCGATGCAGTACTTC. It encodes CASSLRGAMQYF.

The chain couples TRBV11-2 to TRBJ2-1, with TRBD2 as a possible D gene (6 bases). This CDR3 contains 15 residues. V was trimmed by 3 bases and J by 0 bases, leaving 9 bases between them. Germline V gives CDR1 SGHAT, CDR2 FQNNGV. CDR3 protein: CASSFSGNSYNEQFF. As DNA, the CDR3 is TGTGCCAGCAGCTTTAGCGGCAACTCCTACAATGAGCAGTTCTTC.

This chain joins TRBV2 and TRBJ1-4, with a tentative D call TRBD1 (5 bases). This CDR3 is built from 13 residues. The V gene lost 8 bases and the J gene lost 8 bases, with 15 bases spanning the gap. CDR1 is SNHLY and CDR2 is FYNNEI in the germline V gene. The DNA of the CDR3 is TGTGCCAGCCGCCAGGGCTCTGGCGAAAAACTGTTTTTT. This encodes CASRQGSGEKLFF.

This chain connects TRBV4-1 to TRBJ1-1; no reliable D call. Between the trimmed V and J ends, which lost 0 bases and 2 bases, there was a span of 4 bases. This CDR3 has 13 residues. Per the germline V gene, CDR1 is MGHRA and CDR2 is YSYEKL. As DNA, the CDR3 is TGCGCCAGCAGCCAAGATGCCAACACTGAAGCTTTCTTT. This sequence encodes CASSQDANTEAFF.

J is TRBJ2-3 and V is TRBV7-9; tentatively, D is TRBD1 or TRBD2 (6 bases each). The CDR3 runs to 15 residues. CDR1 and CDR2 from the germline V gene are SEHNR and FQNEAQ (reference sequence). Trimming removed 8 bases from V and 2 bases from J, with 17 bases in between. CDR3 coding DNA: TGTGCCAGCGGCCTGGAGGGGGTGAACACAGATACGCAGTATTTT. It specifies CASGLEGVNTDTQYF.

V is TRBV27 and J is TRBJ1-5, with 7 nucleotides matching TRBD1. The junction had 15 bases not matched to a gene; V was cut back by 1 base and J by 6 bases. Looked up from germline, CDR1 is MNHEY and CDR2 is SMNVEV (reference sequence). The CDR3 contains 18 residues. CDR3 sequence reads: CASSLYRSGTAMGQPQHF. Here the CDR3 DNA reads TGTGCCAGCAGTTTATATCGTTCCGGGACAGCCATGGGTCAGCCCCAGCATTTT.

The chain links TRBV7-6 to TRBJ2-1, with 7 positions matching TRBD1. CDR1 SGHVS and CDR2 FNYEAQ come from the germline V gene. This CDR3 is 16 amino acids long. The J segment lost 5 bases and the V segment lost 5 bases, leaving 12 bases of the junction unmatched. The CDR3: CASSDDRANKDNEQFF. DNA of the CDR3: TGTGCCAGCAGCGACGACAGGGCCAATAAGGACAATGAGCAGTTCTTC.

The rearrangement uses TRBV6-4 and TRBJ2-1; 8 nucleotides match TRBD2. Trimming took 5 bases from V and 4 from J; bases not matched to a gene: 10. Germline assignment: CDR1 MRHNA and CDR2 SNTAGT. The length of the CDR3 is 16 residues. This CDR3 reads CASSRTVAGSYNEQFF. CDR3 DNA sequence: TGTGCCAGCAGTCGAACGGTAGCGGGATCATACAATGAGCAGTTCTTC.

The chain combines TRBV4-3 with TRBJ2-5, with D possibly being TRBD2 (7 bases). The V end lost 5 bases, the J end lost 1 base, and 17 bases lay between the germline ends. The CDR3 runs 16 residues. Germline CDR1 LGHNA, CDR2 YSLEER. The CDR3 protein is CASSTGTGTTQETQYF. CDR3 nucleotides: TGCGCCAGCAGCACAGGAACAGGGACTACCCAAGAGACCCAGTACTTC.

With regard to this clone: At one of its ends the junction is not consistent with the germline gene, which may arise from a read error. The gene calls are TRBV6-1 and TRBJ1-1, with TRBD1 matching over 10 bases. The germline gives CDR1 MNHNS, CDR2 SASEGT. The CDR3 spans 16 residues. CDR3 in DNA: TGTGCCATCAGTGAGCCGACAGGGGGCCGGAACACTGAAGCTCTCTTT. It specifies CAISEPTGGRNTEALF.

The chain couples TRBV5-1 to TRBJ1-3; D call uncertain. Germline lookup yields CDR1 SGHRS and CDR2 YFSETQ. CDR3 size: 14 residues. V lost 4 bases, J lost 0 bases, and 8 bases lay in between. Here the CDR3 DNA reads TGCGCCAGCAGCGACGTTAGCTCTGGAAACACCATATATTTT. This gives the protein CASSDVSSGNTIYF.

This chain uses TRBV10-2 with TRBJ1-1; unclear D gene. CDR1 and CDR2 (germline): WSHSY, SAAADI. Trimming took 5 bases from V and 9 from J, leaving 19 bases between them. There are 14 residues in the CDR3. The CDR3 DNA sequence: TGCGCCAGCAGTTCCCACGGAGCCGGTTTGCAAGCTTTCTTT. Residues: CASSSHGAGLQAFF.

The chain joins TRBV4-3 to TRBJ2-1; TRBD2 agrees at 8 bases. Germline-derived CDR1 and CDR2 are LGHNA and YSLEER. CDR3 length equals 18 residues. Trimming removed 4 bases from V and 4 bases from J; junction bases left unmatched: 15. This CDR3 is CASSRHHQAGVSYNEQFF. The CDR3 DNA sequence: TGCGCCAGCAGCCGACACCACCAAGCGGGAGTGTCATACAATGAGCAGTTCTTC.

V gene TRBV19 combines with J gene TRBJ1-2; D is unclear. Trimming took off 2 bases at V and 7 bases at J, with 17 bases between the two ends. The CDR3 totals 15 residues. CDR1 is LNHDA and CDR2 is SQIVND in the germline V gene (reference sequence). The CDR3 region has the DNA TGTGCCAGTAGTATAATCGGCACCCAGAGTTCTGGCTACACCTTC. Protein: CASSIIGTQSSGYTF.

Only one count was recorded for this clone. The V gene is TRBV27, the J gene TRBJ2-7; TRBD2 aligns across 8 bases. The J segment lost 7 bases and the V segment lost 2 bases, leaving 10 bases of the junction unmatched. This CDR3 has 15 residues. The germline gives CDR1 MNHEY, CDR2 SMNVEV (reference sequence). CDR3 bases: TGTGCCAGCAGTTTAAGTACGGGAGGGGACGGAGAGCAGTACTTC. It specifies CASSLSTGGDGEQYF.

Concerning this clone: The sample contains more than one DNA sequence encoding this CDR3. The rearrangement links TRBV18 to TRBJ2-2; D not certain. V was trimmed by 0 bases and J by 1 base, leaving 6 bases between them. Germline V gene sequence: CDR1 KGHSH, CDR2 LQKENI. This CDR3 is 15 amino acids long. DNA for the CDR3: TGTGCCAGCTCACCACCTATCGGGAACACCGGGGAGCTGTTTTTT. Translated: CASSPPIGNTGELFF.

The chain joins TRBV27 to TRBJ2-3; 13 bases match TRBD2. The germline V gene has CDR1 MNHEY and CDR2 SMNVEV (reference sequence). The ends lost 5 bases at V and 3 bases at J; junction bases unmatched: 5. This CDR3 comprises 16 residues. CDR3 residues: CASSVLAGGNTDTQYF. The CDR3, as DNA: TGTGCCAGCAGTGTACTAGCGGGAGGGAATACAGATACGCAGTATTTT.